This TCR beta chain was profiled in a study of T-cell memory formation after mild COVID-19. The germline V and J ends were trimmed by 0 bases and 0 bases, with 7 bases remaining between them. The CDR3 has 16 residues. CDR1 and CDR2 (germline): SGHRS, YFSETQ. TCRdb fed the 5' RACE reads into MiXCR, producing one record per CDR3 protein. Of around 300,000 distinct CDR3 sequences detected, 12% to 15% appear once; the ten largest clones hold about a fifth. General study results and limits: Contracting clones localized mainly to CM and EM when CD4+ and mainly to EMRA when CD8+.

Concerning this clonotype itself: Its antigen is currently unknown.

The rearrangement uses TRBV5-1 and TRBJ2-6; D is uncertain. Sequences were obtained from PBMCs or a T cell subset sorted from them (not recorded which). The clonotype comes from a man aged 18-30 years who had mild COVID-19 (a few samples of this study predate the infection). Cell type and time point are not known. CDR3 sequence reads: CASSLAPSSGANVLTF. The CDR3 coding sequence is TGCGCCAGCAGCTTGGCCCCAAGCTCTGGGGCCAACGTCCTGACTTTC.